The 18 T cell receptor beta chains below come from one sample, sequenced in a study of OX40 agonist ivuxolimab in advanced cancers. TCRdb keeps only in-frame clones here, not all; method: immunoSEQ multiplex PCR. The sample carries some 48,000 clones, around 84% recorded once. Specimen: CD4+ or CD8+ T cells sorted from blood, collected in a trial of the OX40 agonist ivuxolimab. The receptors derive from an adult with an advanced solid tumor such as melanoma, head and neck, liver or kidney cancer.

Only one count was recorded for this clone. The V call is TRBV10-3, the J call TRBJ2-7; D is undetermined. The CDR3 loop spans 12 amino acids. With 3 bases removed from V and 4 bases from J, the gap between germline ends came to 7 bases. Looked up from germline, CDR1 is ENHRY and CDR2 is SYGVKD. This CDR3 is CAISEGVYEQYF. The CDR3, as DNA: TGTGCCATCAGTGAAGGAGTTTACGAGCAGTACTTC.

The rearrangement uses TRBV27 and TRBJ2-1, with a weak D call TRBD2 (6 bases). Germline CDR1 is MNHEY and CDR2 is SMNVEV (reference sequence). The CDR3 runs 15 residues. V was shortened by 10 bases and J by 6 bases, with 22 bases between the two germline ends. CDR3 protein: CATSPFRELGNEQFF. The CDR3 DNA follows: TGTGCCACCTCCCCCTTTCGGGAGCTCGGCAATGAGCAGTTCTTC.

The chain combines TRBV30 with TRBJ2-3; D is ambiguous. The CDR3 is 15 amino acids. Germline V lookup: CDR1 GTSNPN, CDR2 SVGIG (reference sequence). V was clipped by 1 base and J by 4 bases, with 15 bases between them. CDR3 nucleotide sequence: TGTGCCTGGAGTGACGCCATTTTGGCGGCAGATACGCAGTATTTT. Translating it yields CAWSDAILAADTQYF.

The chain carries TRBV7-9 and TRBJ2-3; D not certain. The CDR3 totals 15 residues. Trimming removed 2 bases at V and 0 bases at J, with 9 bases between. Per the germline V gene, CDR1 is SEHNR and CDR2 is FQNEAQ (reference sequence). CDR3 nucleotides: TGTGCCAGCAGCTTATACAGCCTTAGCACAGATACGCAGTATTTT. The encoded protein is CASSLYSLSTDTQYF.

With respect to this clone: Distinct nucleotide sequences in the sample also encode this CDR3. The chain couples TRBV7-9 to TRBJ1-6; TRBD1 agrees at 7 bases. This CDR3 spans 13 amino acids. The ends lost 7 bases at V and 7 bases at J; junction bases unmatched: 4. Per germline, CDR1 SEHNR and CDR2 FQNEAQ (reference sequence). DNA for the CDR3: TGTGCCAGCACAGGGGGGGCAAATTCACCCCTCCACTTT. Protein sequence: CASTGGANSPLHF.

The chain combines TRBV7-6 with TRBJ2-7; the D gene is possibly TRBD2 (6 bases). V lost 5 bases and J 9 bases, leaving 11 bases between the germline ends. This CDR3 has 11 residues. The germline V gene has CDR1 SGHVS and CDR2 FNYEAQ. CDR3 sequence reads: CASSTDGGQYF. The CDR3 DNA reads TGTGCCAGCAGCACTGACGGGGGGCAGTACTTC.

The rearrangement uses TRBV5-1 and TRBJ2-7; 14 positions agree with TRBD2. V gave up 4 bases and J gave up 7 bases; unmatched junction bases: 7. From germline, CDR1 is SGHRS and CDR2 YFSETQ. The CDR3 consists of 15 residues. Here the CDR3 reads CASSAGTSGRSEQYF. CDR3 nucleotide sequence: TGCGCCAGCAGCGCTGGGACTAGCGGGAGAAGTGAGCAGTACTTC.

This clone was seen only a few times. The rearrangement links TRBV6-1 to TRBJ1-2; no definite D call. V dropped 1 base and J dropped 8 bases, with 11 bases sitting between them. Germline V gene lookup returns CDR1 MNHNS and CDR2 SASEGT. The CDR3 covers 13 residues. The CDR3 region is CASSEVPQEGYTF. CDR3 sequence (DNA): TGTGCCAGCAGTGAAGTCCCCCAGGAGGGCTACACCTTC.

This chain connects TRBV28 to TRBJ2-5, with D perhaps matching TRBD1 (6 bases). The germline CDR1 and CDR2 sequences are MDHEN and SYDVKM. The V end lost 5 bases, the J end lost 6 bases, and 16 bases lay between the germline ends. This CDR3 region has 14 residues. CDR3 region: CASSRTGSGKTQYF. CDR3 DNA: TGTGCCAGCAGTCGAACAGGGAGTGGGAAGACCCAGTACTTC.

The CDR3 nucleotides read TGTGCCAGCAGGATTGGAGGCGGCCCCCTCTATGGCTACACCTTC. Residues: CASRIGGGPLYGYTF. The chain carries TRBV27 and TRBJ1-2; D is ambiguous. In germline, CDR1 is MNHEY, CDR2 SMNVEV (reference sequence). Trimming took off 6 bases at V and 4 bases at J, with 18 bases between the two ends. CDR3 length: 15 residues.

The V and J genes are TRBV9 and TRBJ2-7; 9 nucleotides line up with TRBD1. J was trimmed by 1 base and V by 1 base; bases with no gene match: 3. Germline CDR1 is SGDLS and CDR2 is YYNGEE. The CDR3 contains 15 residues. The CDR3 spells CASSVSGQGSYEQYF. The CDR3 region has the DNA TGTGCCAGCAGCGTATCCGGACAGGGGTCCTACGAGCAGTACTTC.

This chain uses TRBV27 with TRBJ2-7; 7 bases are shared with TRBD1. Looked up from germline, CDR1 is MNHEY and CDR2 is SMNVEV (reference sequence). This CDR3 spans 14 amino acids. The trim removed 5 bases at V and 1 base at J, leaving 5 bases unmatched. The CDR3 sequence: CASSPRDSSYEQYF. For the CDR3, the DNA is TGTGCCAGCAGTCCCCGGGACAGTTCCTACGAGCAGTACTTC.

The chain combines TRBV30 with TRBJ2-7; 7 bases align to TRBD2. CDR1 and CDR2 (germline): GTSNPN, SVGIG (reference sequence). The CDR3 totals 13 residues. J lost 4 bases, V lost 4 bases, and 7 bases had no gene match. CDR3 DNA: TGTGCCTGGAATGGCGGGAGCCGTTACGAGCAGTACTTC. Translating it yields CAWNGGSRYEQYF.

This clone has more than one count but fewer than ten. The chain couples TRBV28 to TRBJ1-5; the D gene is possibly TRBD1 (5 bases). Germline assignment: CDR1 MDHEN and CDR2 SYDVKM. The CDR3 contains 13 residues. V shed 8 bases and J shed 8 bases, with 16 bases lying between them. Here the CDR3 reads CASAMGREEPQHF. As DNA, the CDR3 is TGTGCCAGCGCTATGGGCAGGGAAGAGCCCCAGCATTTT.

The CDR3 nucleotides read TGCAGCGTCACCCAGGGGGACTATGGCTACACCTTC. Translated, it gives CSVTQGDYGYTF. The chain employs TRBV29-1 and TRBJ1-2, with 7 positions matching TRBD1. This CDR3 has 12 amino acids. The V gene's germline CDR1 is SQVTM and CDR2 ANQGSEA. The V segment lost 6 bases and the J segment 3 bases; nucleotides outside the gene matches: 4. Together with reference TRBV29-1 and TRBJ1-2, the CDR3 gives the full variable domain: SAVISQKPSRDICQRGTSLTIQCQVDSQVTMMFWYRQQPGQSLTLIATANQGSEATYESGFVIDKFPISRPNLTFSTLTVSNMSPEDSSIYLCSVTQGDYGYTFGSGTRLTVV.

The rearrangement joins TRBV6-5 to TRBJ2-7; 13 bases map to TRBD2. CDR1 is MNHEY and CDR2 is SVGAGI in the germline V gene. The junction had 7 bases not matched to a gene; V was cut back by 4 bases and J by 7 bases. The CDR3 is 15 amino acids. DNA of the CDR3: TGTGCCAGCAGTTCCCGGACTAGCGGGAGCTTGGAGCAGTACTTC. It encodes CASSSRTSGSLEQYF.

This chain connects TRBV7-9 to TRBJ1-2; maybe TRBD1 (6 bases). V was shortened by 5 bases and J by 5 bases, with 27 bases between the two germline ends. This CDR3 comprises 18 residues. Germline V gene lookup returns CDR1 SEHNR and CDR2 FQNEAQ (reference sequence). CDR3 coding DNA: TGTGCCAGCAGCCCAAAGGGTTTACAGGGAGGGTACCTTTATGGCTACACCTTC. Translation: CASSPKGLQGGYLYGYTF.

The genes are TRBV4-3 and TRBJ2-7; D call uncertain. Trimming left V 0 bases short and J 0 bases short, with 15 bases between. The CDR3 covers 17 residues. Germline CDR1 and CDR2: LGHNA and YSLEER. CDR3 in DNA: TGCGCCAGCAGCCAAGAGCAGGCCGCAGTGGGCTCCTACGAGCAGTACTTC. Residues: CASSQEQAAVGSYEQYF.